Listed here are 10 T cell receptor beta chains from one sample, sequenced in a study of blood T cell repertoires in COVID-19. Assay used: immunoSEQ multiplex PCR; TCRdb lists only in-frame clones, some missing. The repertoire consists of 300,000 to 400,000 clones, with around 90% occurring once and the leading ten covering 2% to 3%. The sample was PBMCs or T cells enriched from blood (not recorded which). The receptors shown here come from a man aged 55 to 69 who had recovered from COVID-19.

The chain carries TRBV7-2 and TRBJ2-3; 10 bases line up with TRBD2. Trimming at V came to 5 bases and at J to 4 bases, leaving 9 bases not matched to a gene. Germline V gene lookup returns CDR1 SGHTA and CDR2 FQGNSA. The CDR3 length is 16 residues. The CDR3: CASSLHSGGVADTQYF. The CDR3 DNA is TGTGCCAGCAGCCTACACAGCGGGGGGGTCGCAGATACGCAGTATTTT. Full variable domain (remainder filled in from reference TRBV7-2 and TRBJ2-3): GAGVSQSPSNKVTEKGKDVELRCDPISGHTALYWYRQSLGQGLEFLIYFQGNSAPDKSGLPSDRFSAERTGGSVSTLTIQRTQQEDSAVYLCASSLHSGGVADTQYFGPGTRLTVL.

V usage is TRBV4-2 and J usage is TRBJ1-6; 8 bases align to TRBD1. CDR3 size: 16 residues. Trimming cost V 2 bases and J 9 bases; bases outside gene matches: 9. Germline V gene data show CDR1 as LGHNA and CDR2 as YNFKEQ. This CDR3 is CASSQYQGARSSPLHF. The CDR3 nucleotides read TGTGCCAGCAGCCAATATCAGGGGGCGCGAAGTTCACCCCTCCACTTT.

This clone has a single count. V gene TRBV11-2 combines with J gene TRBJ2-1; D perhaps matches TRBD2 (7 bases). The CDR3 is 16 residues long. The ends were cut back, 3 bases at V and 7 bases at J, with 19 bases in the middle. The germline gives CDR1 SGHAT, CDR2 FQNNGV. The CDR3 nucleotides read TGTGCCAGCAGCTTTCCGAGGGGGGGGCAACCGAATGAGCAGTTCTTC. Amino acids: CASSFPRGGQPNEQFF.

The chain is built from TRBV28 and TRBJ1-4; 7 bases align to TRBD1. CDR1 and CDR2 from the germline V gene are MDHEN and SYDVKM. This CDR3 contains 14 residues. The V gene end was trimmed by 5 bases and the J gene end by 14 bases; junction bases not matched to a gene: 14. For the CDR3, the DNA is TGTGCCAGCAGTATACTCCGGGTCCAGGGGGTTCTGTTTTTT. Encoded protein: CASSILRVQGVLFF.

The chain is built from TRBV19 and TRBJ1-3; D remains ambiguous. The CDR3 runs to 14 residues. V dropped 10 bases and J dropped 0 bases, with 13 bases sitting between them. Germline V lookup: CDR1 LNHDA, CDR2 SQIVND (reference sequence). The CDR3 loop is CATAELSSGNTIYF. CDR3 in DNA: TGTGCCACCGCTGAACTGAGCTCTGGAAACACCATATATTTT.

The V gene is TRBV4-1, the J gene TRBJ1-5; D call uncertain. Germline V CDR1 and CDR2: MGHRA, YSYEKL. This CDR3 is built from 16 residues. V lost 0 bases, J lost 3 bases, and 12 bases lay in between. DNA for the CDR3: TGCGCCAGCAGCCAAGAACCATCCCAGGTCAATCAGCCCCAGCATTTT. Encoded protein: CASSQEPSQVNQPQHF.

The chain employs TRBV4-3 and TRBJ2-2; D gene unclear. The CDR3 runs 15 residues. The V end lost 0 bases, the J end lost 7 bases, and 12 bases lay between the germline ends. The germline V gene has CDR1 LGHNA and CDR2 YSLEER. The CDR3 is CASSQDHSPYGELFF. As DNA, the CDR3 is TGCGCCAGCAGCCAAGACCACAGCCCCTACGGGGAGCTGTTTTTT.

V usage is TRBV4-1 and J usage is TRBJ1-2; the D is unclear. There are 16 residues in the CDR3. Per germline, CDR1 MGHRA and CDR2 YSYEKL. Trimming pared 4 bases from V and 4 bases from J, leaving 19 bases between. The CDR3 nucleotides are TGCGCCAGCAGCCCTTCGGCAAGGCCCGGAGGCTATGGCTACACCTTC. It translates to CASSPSARPGGYGYTF.

V and J are TRBV15 and TRBJ2-3; TRBD1 aligns across 7 bases. Trimming at V came to 5 bases and at J to 3 bases, leaving 5 bases not matched to a gene. This CDR3 region has 14 residues. Germline loops: CDR1 LNHNV, CDR2 YYDKDF (reference sequence). This chain's CDR3 is CATSSGQATDTQYF. The DNA for the CDR3 is TGTGCCACCAGCTCTGGACAGGCAACAGATACGCAGTATTTT. The full variable domain, in which reference TRBV15 and TRBJ2-3 provide the parts outside the CDR3, is DAMVIQNPRYQVTQFGKPVTLSCSQTLNHNVMYWYQQKSSQAPKLLFHYYDKDFNNEADTPDNFQSRRPNTSFCFLDIRSPGLGDTAMYLCATSSGQATDTQYFGPGTRLTVL.

V and J are TRBV12-5 and TRBJ1-1; D call uncertain. In germline, CDR1 is LGHNT, CDR2 FRNRAP. This CDR3 has 13 residues. Trimming removed 1 base at V and 4 bases at J, with 7 bases between. Here the CDR3 reads CASGLGSVTEAFF. The CDR3 DNA reads as TGTGCTAGTGGTTTGGGGTCGGTCACTGAAGCTTTCTTT. The complete variable domain, with remaining parts taken from reference TRBV12-5 and TRBJ1-1, reads DARVTQTPRHKVTEMGQEVTMRCQPILGHNTVFWYRQTMMQGLELLAYFRNRAPLDDSGMPKDRFSAEMPDATLATLKIQPSEPRDSAVYFCASGLGSVTEAFFGQGTRLTVV.